The present entry profiles one T cell receptor beta chain with its context. This sample is drawn from a study of blood T cell repertoires in COVID-19. Looking at the study overall: The United States, Italy and Spain supplied acute and convalescent COVID-19 samples. Sample material is recorded as cDNA or gDNA derived from T cells, B-cell-depleted T cells, or PBMCs.

Trimming cost V 6 bases and J 6 bases; bases outside gene matches: 4. The CDR3 has 12 residues. Under the authors' procedure: For nucleated cells, counts were estimated from reference gene primer amplification. Assay used: immunoSEQ multiplex PCR; TCRdb lists only in-frame clones, some missing. That table is the source of V, J and clone size, and D and trimming were worked out from the DNA. Of about 210,000 clones in the sample, under 95% were seen once. The chain couples TRBV12-3 or TRBV12-4 to TRBJ1-2, with TRBD1 matching over 7 bases. The sequenced sample was peripheral blood. The receptor was isolated from a man aged 25 to 40 with acute or convalescent COVID-19. CDR3 residues: CASSRTGDGYTF. The CDR3 DNA reads TGTGCCAGCAGCCGGACAGGTGATGGCTACACCTTC.